Following are 14 T cell receptor beta chains from one sample sequenced in a study of T cells in Graves' hyperthyroidism and ophthalmopathy. Regions amplified from RNA transcripts were the TCR beta CDR3 regions. First-round RT-PCR with HTBI primers amplified the TCR CDR3 region. TCRdb re-called the multiplex PCR reads with MiXCR, one entry per CDR3 protein. The sample carries about 400,000 distinct CDR3 sequences, approximately 14% recorded once. Source material: blood. Receptor source: a woman aged 25 to 39 with Graves' ophthalmopathy.

This clonotype occurred many times. The chain links TRBV2 to TRBJ1-4, with TRBD1 matching over 7 bases. In germline, CDR1 is SNHLY, CDR2 FYNNEI. The trim removed 4 bases at V and 5 bases at J, leaving 4 bases unmatched. The CDR3 loop spans 14 amino acids. This chain's CDR3 is CASSGDRDNEKLFF. Here the CDR3 DNA reads TGTGCCAGCAGTGGCGACAGGGACAATGAAAAACTGTTTTTT.

This clonotype was recorded many times. The chain recombines TRBV28 with TRBJ1-3, with 8 bases matching TRBD1. Germline V lookup: CDR1 MDHEN, CDR2 SYDVKM. The trim removed 3 bases at V and 1 base at J, leaving 2 bases unmatched. This CDR3 is 15 amino acids long. CDR3: CASSFTGGSGNTIYF. The CDR3 nucleotides read TGTGCCAGCAGTTTTACAGGGGGATCTGGAAACACCATATATTTT.

This clonotype was picked up many times. The chain uses TRBV2 and TRBJ2-5; D is unclear. CDR3 length equals 12 residues. Germline V gene lookup returns CDR1 SNHLY and CDR2 FYNNEI. Trimming took 8 bases from V and 2 from J, leaving 9 bases between them. In DNA form, the CDR3 reads TGTGCCAGCCGGAGCCTACAAGAGACCCAGTACTTC. It is translated as CASRSLQETQYF.

This clonotype occurred many times. The chain uses TRBV11-3 and TRBJ2-5; D gene uncertain. The CDR3 covers 16 residues. Germline CDR1 is SGHNT and CDR2 is YENEEA. The V gene lost 3 bases and the J gene lost 5 bases, with 19 bases spanning the gap. This CDR3 reads CASSLSGPRPKETQYF. The CDR3 nucleotides are TGTGCCAGCAGCTTGTCCGGACCGAGACCTAAGGAGACCCAGTACTTC. The full variable domain, completed using reference TRBV11-3 and TRBJ2-5, is EAGVVQSPRYKIIEKKQPVAFWCNPISGHNTLYWYLQNLGQGPELLIRYENEEAVDDSQLPKDRFSAERLKGVDSTLKIQPAELGDSAVYLCASSLSGPRPKETQYFGPGTRLLVL.

This clonotype was counted many times. The chain recombines TRBV5-1 with TRBJ2-1; possible D gene TRBD2, 7 bases. Germline values: CDR1 SGHRS, CDR2 YFSETQ. The CDR3 contains 16 residues. The germline V and J ends were trimmed by 0 bases and 0 bases, with 10 bases remaining between them. Here the CDR3 reads CASSLEGGGSYNEQFF. Written as DNA, the CDR3 is TGCGCCAGCAGCTTGGAAGGGGGGGGCTCCTACAATGAGCAGTTCTTC.

Ten or more counts support this clonotype. V is TRBV7-9 and J is TRBJ2-3; tentatively, D is TRBD2 (6 bases). Trimming cost V 4 bases and J 2 bases, with 13 bases left between them. The CDR3 contains 15 residues. Germline CDR1 is SEHNR and CDR2 is FQNEAQ (reference sequence). The CDR3, as DNA: TGTGCCAGCAGCTCCCCGGCGGGGCTCACAGATACGCAGTATTTT. Encoded protein: CASSSPAGLTDTQYF.

This clonotype occurred a few times. V usage is TRBV6-5 and J usage is TRBJ2-2, with a tentative D call TRBD1 (7 bases). Between the trimmed V and J ends, which lost 0 bases and 7 bases, there was a span of 15 bases. From germline, CDR1 is MNHEY and CDR2 SVGAGI. This CDR3 spans 16 amino acids. The CDR3 here is CASSYSGGGGVGELFF. The CDR3 DNA reads as TGTGCCAGCAGTTACTCTGGAGGGGGCGGGGTCGGGGAGCTGTTTTTT.

This clonotype occurred many times. The J gene is TRBJ1-6, the V gene TRBV11-3, with no clear D. The CDR3 is made up of 14 amino acids. Germline V lookup: CDR1 SGHNT, CDR2 YENEEA. The V and J ends lost 0 bases and 11 bases respectively, with 11 bases between them. The CDR3 loop reads CASSLDGRRTPLHF. The CDR3 DNA sequence: TGTGCCAGCAGCTTAGACGGGCGGCGGACACCCCTCCACTTT.

This clonotype has ten or more counts. This chain links TRBV9 with TRBJ2-5; TRBD2 might be the D (6 bases). Trimming shortened V by 0 bases and J by 5 bases, and 11 bases separated the two germline ends. Germline loops: CDR1 SGDLS, CDR2 YYNGEE. This CDR3 is 14 amino acids long. DNA for the CDR3: TGTGCCAGCAGCGTAGGGGCAGGAGGGGAGACCCAGTACTTC. Its translation is CASSVGAGGETQYF.

This clonotype appeared many times. The gene calls are TRBV27 and TRBJ2-1; perhaps TRBD1 as D (5 bases). The ends were cut back, 3 bases at V and 6 bases at J, with 9 bases in the middle. The CDR3 is 13 amino acids. Germline assignment: CDR1 MNHEY and CDR2 SMNVEV (reference sequence). The CDR3 spells CASSLPQGNEQFF. CDR3 coding DNA: TGTGCCAGCAGTTTGCCCCAGGGCAATGAGCAGTTCTTC.

The genes are TRBV6-1 and TRBJ1-6, with 7 bases fitting TRBD1. Germline-derived CDR1 and CDR2 are MNHNS and SASEGT. Trimming at V came to 8 bases and at J to 6 bases, leaving 4 bases not matched to a gene. CDR3 size: 13 residues. Here the CDR3 reads CASVGQTNSPLHF. The DNA of the CDR3 is TGTGCCAGCGTGGGACAGACTAATTCACCCCTCCACTTT.

This clonotype was seen at least ten times. V usage is TRBV2 and J usage is TRBJ2-1; D unclear. Germline-derived CDR1 and CDR2 are SNHLY and FYNNEI. The length of the CDR3 is 10 residues. V was trimmed by 4 bases and J by 8 bases, leaving 3 bases between them. In DNA form, the CDR3 reads TGTGCCAGCAGTGTGGATGAGCAGTTCTTC. This sequence encodes CASSVDEQFF.

This clonotype was picked up many times. V gene TRBV27 combines with J gene TRBJ2-3; no clear D gene. Per the germline V gene, CDR1 is MNHEY and CDR2 is SMNVEV (reference sequence). This CDR3 comprises 13 residues. Trimming removed 3 bases from V and 2 bases from J, with 6 bases in between. CDR3 sequence reads: CASSFQYTDTQYF. In DNA form, the CDR3 reads TGTGCCAGCAGTTTTCAGTACACAGATACGCAGTATTTT.

This rearrangement joins TRBV27 to TRBJ2-7, with D possibly TRBD1 on 5 matching bases. The CDR3 totals 16 residues. Germline assignment: CDR1 MNHEY and CDR2 SMNVEV (reference sequence). V shed 6 bases and J shed 2 bases, with 20 bases lying between them. The CDR3: CASRSPAQVGAYEQYF. CDR3 sequence (DNA): TGTGCCAGCAGATCCCCGGCACAGGTAGGGGCCTACGAGCAGTACTTC.